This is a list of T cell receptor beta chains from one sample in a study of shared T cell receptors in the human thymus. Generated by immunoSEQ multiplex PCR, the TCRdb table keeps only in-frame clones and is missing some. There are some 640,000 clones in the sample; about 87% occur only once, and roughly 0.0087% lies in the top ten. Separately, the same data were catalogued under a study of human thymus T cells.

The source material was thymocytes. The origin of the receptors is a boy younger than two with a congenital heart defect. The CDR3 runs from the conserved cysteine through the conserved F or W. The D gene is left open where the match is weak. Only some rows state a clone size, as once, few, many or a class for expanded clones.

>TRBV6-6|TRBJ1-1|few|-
TGTGCCAGCAGAGACAGGTTGAACACTGAAGCTTTCTTT
CASRDRLNTEAFF
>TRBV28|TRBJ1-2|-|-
TGTGCCATCCAATTTCCGAGCAAATCTAACTATGGCTACACCTTC
CAIQFPSKSNYGYTF
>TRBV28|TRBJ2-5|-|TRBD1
TGTGCCAGCAGTCCACAGGGGCTCCAAGAGACCCAGTACTTC
CASSPQGLQETQYF
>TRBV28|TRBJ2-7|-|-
TGTGCCAGCAGTTTTCACCTTAGCCAGAAATGGTGGGTCTACGAGCAGTACTTC
CASSFHLSQKWWVYEQYF
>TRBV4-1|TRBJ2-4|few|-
TGCGCCAGCAGCCAAGAAGGACGGGGAAACATTCAGTACTTC
CASSQEGRGNIQYF
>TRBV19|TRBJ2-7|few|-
TGTGCCAGTAGTATAGGACGGAGGGAGTACGAGCAGTACTTC
CASSIGRREYEQYF
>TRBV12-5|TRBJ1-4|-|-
TGTGCTAGTGGTATCCATCCAGGGGTTATCCGTGAAAAACTGTTTTTT
CASGIHPGVIREKLFF
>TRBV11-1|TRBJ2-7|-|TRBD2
TGTGCCAGCAGCTCGACTAGCGGGGGAAAGAACGCCTACGAGCAGTACTTC
CASSSTSGGKNAYEQYF
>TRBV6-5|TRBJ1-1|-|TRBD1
TGTGCCAGCAGTACGGACAGGGCAAACACTGAAGCTTTCTTT
CASSTDRANTEAFF
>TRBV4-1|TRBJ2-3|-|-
TGCGCCAGCAGCCAAGAATCGGGGGTCACAGATACGCAGTATTTT
CASSQESGVTDTQYF
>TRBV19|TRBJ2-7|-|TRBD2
TGTGCCTGCGGGGGGAGTAGCGAGCAGTACTTC
CACGGSSEQYF
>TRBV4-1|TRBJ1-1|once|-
TGCGCCAGCAGCCAAGTGTTCTTCCGAACAGCCACTGAAGCTTTCTTT
CASSQVFFRTATEAFF
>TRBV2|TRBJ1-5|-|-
TGTGCCAGCAGTGAAGTGGGGGGGCCTTCGGAAAATCAGCCCCAGCATTTT
CASSEVGGPSENQPQHF
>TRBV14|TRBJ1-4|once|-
TGTGCCAGCAGCCAAGAGGGCCCTGCCAATGAAAAACTGTTTTTT
CASSQEGPANEKLFF
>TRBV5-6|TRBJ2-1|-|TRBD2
TGTGCCAGCAGCTTCGGGAGGCCACCCCCCAATGAGCAGTTCTTC
CASSFGRPPPNEQFF
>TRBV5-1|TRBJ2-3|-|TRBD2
TGCGCCAGCAGCTTGACCGGGGGGGCCTCAGATACGCAGTATTTT
CASSLTGGASDTQYF
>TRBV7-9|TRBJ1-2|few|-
TGTGCCAGCAGCTTATCTCCTAACTATGGCTACACCTTC
CASSLSPNYGYTF
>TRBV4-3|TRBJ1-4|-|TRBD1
TGCGCCAGCAGCCAAAAAGGACAGGGGCACGATGAAAAACTGTTTTTT
CASSQKGQGHDEKLFF
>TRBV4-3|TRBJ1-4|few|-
TGCGCCAGCAGCCAAGTCGAGAAGCCCCACGGAGCAACTAATGAAAAACTGTTTTTT
CASSQVEKPHGATNEKLFF
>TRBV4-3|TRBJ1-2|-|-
TGCGCCAGCAGCCAAGGGGACGGGGGGCGTCTCTATGGCTACACCTTC
CASSQGDGGRLYGYTF
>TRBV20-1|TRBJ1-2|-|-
TGCAGTGCTAAAAGGGGCTATGGCTACACCTTC
CSAKRGYGYTF
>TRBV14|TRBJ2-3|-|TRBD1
TGTGCCAGCAGTCGAATACCGGGACAGGGGGCGTTCCAGAGCACAGATACGCAGTATTTT
CASSRIPGQGAFQSTDTQYF
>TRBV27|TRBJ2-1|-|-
TGTGCCCCCCTCTCCTACAATGAGCAGTTCTTC
CAPLSYNEQFF
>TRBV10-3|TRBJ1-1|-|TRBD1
TGTGCCATCAGTGTAAAGACAGGGCAGGCTGAAGCTTTCTTT
CAISVKTGQAEAFF
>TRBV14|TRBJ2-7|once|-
TGTGCCAGCAGCCAAGAGGGCAGGGCTCTGAGCGAGCAGTACTTC
CASSQEGRALSEQYF
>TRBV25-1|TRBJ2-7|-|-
TGTGCCAGCAGCTCCAGGGACGAGCAGTACTTC
CASSSRDEQYF
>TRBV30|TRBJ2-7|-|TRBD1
TGTGCCTGGAGTGAGCCGGGACAGGGTAACTACGAGCAGTACTTC
CAWSEPGQGNYEQYF
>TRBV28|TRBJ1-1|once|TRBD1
TGTGCCAGCAGATTGAGACAGGGGGAAGGGAACACTGAAGCTTTCTTT
CASRLRQGEGNTEAFF
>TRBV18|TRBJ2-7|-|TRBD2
TGTGCCAGCTCAGACGGACTAGCGGAGGCCTACGAGCAGTACTTC
CASSDGLAEAYEQYF
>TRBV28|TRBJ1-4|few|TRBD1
TGTGCCAGCAGTGTCAGAGGGGGCGCGACTAATGAAAAACTGTTTTTT
CASSVRGGATNEKLFF
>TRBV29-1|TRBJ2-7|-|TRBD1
TGCAGCGTTAGCCCGGGACAGGGTGTCTACGAGCAGTACTTC
CSVSPGQGVYEQYF
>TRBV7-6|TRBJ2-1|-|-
TGTGCCAGCAGCTTAGCGGGGTCGACAGAGGTGACGTACAATGAGCAGTTCTTC
CASSLAGSTEVTYNEQFF
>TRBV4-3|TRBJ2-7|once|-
TGCGCCAGCAGCCAAGTCGAGCAGGGGGGCAGCGAGCAGTACTTC
CASSQVEQGGSEQYF
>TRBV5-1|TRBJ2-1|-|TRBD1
TGCGCCAGCAGCGGAAGGACAGGGAATTACAATGAGCAGTTCTTC
CASSGRTGNYNEQFF
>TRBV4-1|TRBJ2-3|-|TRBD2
TGCGCCAGCAAGTCAGCGGGGACGCAGTATTTT
CASKSAGTQYF
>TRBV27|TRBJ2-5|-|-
TGTGCCAGCAGGCAGAAGCCCGACGGACAGCAAAAGGGAGAGACCCAGTACTTC
CASRQKPDGQQKGETQYF
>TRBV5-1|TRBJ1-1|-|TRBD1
TGCGCCAGCAGCTTTAGGACAGGGCACACTGAAGCTTTCTTT
CASSFRTGHTEAFF
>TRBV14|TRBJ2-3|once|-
TGTGCCAGCAGCCAAGGGAGGGACGGCAGCACAGATACGCAGTATTTT
CASSQGRDGSTDTQYF
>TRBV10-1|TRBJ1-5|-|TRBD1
TGCGCCAGGCCGGGACAGAGGTATCAGCCCCAGCATTTT
CARPGQRYQPQHF
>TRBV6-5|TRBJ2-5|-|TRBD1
TGTGCCAGCAGTTACTCAGGGTCAGGGGGAGAGACCCAGTACTTC
CASSYSGSGGETQYF
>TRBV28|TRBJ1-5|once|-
TGTGCCAGCAGTTTATGGTCCGAGTATAGCAATCAGCCCCAGCATTTT
CASSLWSEYSNQPQHF
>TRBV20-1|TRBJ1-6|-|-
TGCAGTGCCCAGGGTCCATCACCCCTCCACTTT
CSAQGPSPLHF
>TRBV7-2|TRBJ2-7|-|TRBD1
TGTGCCAGCAGCTCGGGACAGGTCCGCTACGAGCAGTACTTC
CASSSGQVRYEQYF
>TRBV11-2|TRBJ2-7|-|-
TGTGCCAGCAGCCATCCCGGGGATGGAGGCTACGAGCAGTACTTC
CASSHPGDGGYEQYF
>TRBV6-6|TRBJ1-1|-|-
TGTGCCAGCAGTTACGGCCGGGGGGACACTGAAGCTTTCTTT
CASSYGRGDTEAFF
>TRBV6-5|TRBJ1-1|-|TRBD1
TGTGCCAGCGGGGGGTACAGGGGGCGAGGTTGGTCTTTCTTT
CASGGYRGRGWSFF
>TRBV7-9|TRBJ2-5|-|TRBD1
TGTGCCAGCAGCTCCAGGGGGCGCCGGGAGACCCAGTACTTC
CASSSRGRRETQYF
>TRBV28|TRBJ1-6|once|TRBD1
TGTGCCAGCAGTTACCGGGACAGGGGTCTCCCTTCACCCCTCCACTTT
CASSYRDRGLPSPLHF
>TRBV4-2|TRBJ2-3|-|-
TGTGCCAGCAGCCAAGAATTTCAAGCGGGACATGCGGATACGCAGTATTTT
CASSQEFQAGHADTQYF
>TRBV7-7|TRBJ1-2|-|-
TGTGCTAGCAGCCCGAGGGTGAACTCTCCTAACTATGGCTACACCTTC
CASSPRVNSPNYGYTF